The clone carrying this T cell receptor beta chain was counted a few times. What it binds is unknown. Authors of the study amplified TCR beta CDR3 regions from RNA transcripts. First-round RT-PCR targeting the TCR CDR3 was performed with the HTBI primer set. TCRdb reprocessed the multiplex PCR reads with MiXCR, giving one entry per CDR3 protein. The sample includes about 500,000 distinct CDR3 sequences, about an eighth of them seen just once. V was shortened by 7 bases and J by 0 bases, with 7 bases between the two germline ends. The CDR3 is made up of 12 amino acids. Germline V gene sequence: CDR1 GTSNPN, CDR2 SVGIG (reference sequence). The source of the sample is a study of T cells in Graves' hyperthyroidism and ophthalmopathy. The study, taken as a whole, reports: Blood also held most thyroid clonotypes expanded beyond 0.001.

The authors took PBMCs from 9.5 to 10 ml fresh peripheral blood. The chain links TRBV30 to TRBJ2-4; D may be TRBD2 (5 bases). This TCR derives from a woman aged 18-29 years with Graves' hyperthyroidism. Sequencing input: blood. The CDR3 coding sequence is TGTGCCTTACTAGAAGCCAAAAACATTCAGTACTTC. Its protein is CALLEAKNIQYF.